The source of this T cell receptor (beta chain) is a study of blood T cell repertoires in COVID-19. Turning to the study itself: The United States, Italy and Spain supplied acute and convalescent COVID-19 samples. T cells, B-cell-depleted T cells, or PBMCs provided the cDNA or gDNA that served as material.

Authors' methods: The assay estimated nucleated cells by amplifying reference gene primers. Profiling relied on immunoSEQ multiplex PCR, and the TCRdb table lists in-frame clones only, not all of them. V and J calls plus clone size are reproduced from that table; the DNA served to infer D and trimming. Counted here are just over 70,000 clones, around 91% occurring once; the ten biggest clones make up around 9%. With V trimmed by 0 bases and J by 3 bases, 2 bases remained unmatched. CDR1 is GTSNPN, CDR2 SVGIG, per germline (reference sequence). The CDR3 has 14 amino acids. The genes are TRBV30 and TRBJ2-3; the match to TRBD2 covers 8 bases. This sequence originates from a human donor in a cohort sampled during active COVID-19. Sequencing input: peripheral blood. The CDR3 bases are TGTGCCTGGAGTGTAGGACTAGCAACAGATACGCAGTATTTT. This encodes CAWSVGLATDTQYF.